This record covers a single T cell receptor (beta chain). The data derive from a study of blood T cell repertoires in COVID-19. Turning to the study itself: Acute and convalescent COVID-19 samples came from the United States, Italy and Spain. Nucleic acid was either cDNA or gDNA, and it came from T cells, B-cell-depleted T cells, or PBMCs.

In the source study's methods: From reference gene primer amplification, estimates of nucleated cell counts were derived. Assay: immunoSEQ multiplex PCR; the TCRdb copy retains only in-frame clones and omits some. That table supplies the V and J calls and clone size; D and trimming were determined from the DNA. The table has roughly 670,000 clones, 80% to 90% seen once. CDR3 length: 15 residues. Trimming took off 0 bases at V and 3 bases at J, with 10 bases between the two ends. Per germline, CDR1 SGHRS and CDR2 YFSETQ. The sequence was obtained from a woman between 18 and 29 years old with acute or convalescent COVID-19. The sequenced sample consisted of peripheral blood. This chain links TRBV5-1 with TRBJ1-5, with D possibly TRBD1 on 6 matching bases. The CDR3 loop is CASSLAGHNNQPQHF. In DNA, the CDR3 is TGCGCCAGCAGCTTGGCGGGACACAACAATCAGCCCCAGCATTTT.